The present T cell receptor beta chain was sequenced within a study of CD8+ T cells in alopecia areata. Study-wide background: Oral tofacitinib (5 to 10 mg twice daily) was administered to treated patients. Points from the study as a whole: Sequence data from scalp samples additionally include resident alphabeta T cells of normal skin. While tofacitinib was given, many expanded lesional clones persisted in scalp and blood. Normal scalp showed lower clonality than lesional scalp, especially alopecia totalis/universalis.

Remarks on this clone: The target antigen is unknown.

Looked up from germline, CDR1 is SQVTM and CDR2 is ANQGSEA. The length of the CDR3 is 13 residues. Trimming stripped 7 bases from V and 7 bases from J, with 19 bases between. It was cDNA, reverse transcribed from extracted RNA, that served as the sequencing template. Some clones are missing from TCRdb's copy, which holds only in-frame ones; the method was immunoSEQ multiplex PCR. The table records under 25,000 clones, about 63% of them present only once. Treatment indicated: oral pan-JAK inhibitor, 5-10 mg twice daily. Patients with alopecia areata provided lesional scalp punch biopsies as well as peripheral blood.

Sample: skin, taken at week 4, from a patient treated with tofacitinib. The TCR originated in a human donor with alopecia areata. The chain is built from TRBV29-1 and TRBJ1-1; D is possibly TRBD1 (5 bases). The CDR3 DNA sequence: TGCAGCGGCGGGAGTACAGGTCTCGGTGAAGCTTTCTTT. It translates to CSGGSTGLGEAFF.